This T cell receptor beta chain was observed in a study of blood T cell repertoires in COVID-19. The overall study: The samples span acute and convalescent COVID-19 from the United States, Italy and Spain.

Germline-derived CDR1 and CDR2 are KGHSH and LQKENI. V was clipped by 3 bases and J by 2 bases, with 7 bases between them. The CDR3 has 14 residues. Assay used: immunoSEQ multiplex PCR; TCRdb lists only in-frame clones, some missing. Among 310,000 or so clones listed, approximately 88% were seen once. V usage is TRBV18 and J usage is TRBJ2-2, with no clear D. This receptor was identified in a woman aged 18-29 years who had recovered from COVID-19. Input material: PBMCs or T cells enriched from blood (not recorded which). CDR3 protein: CASSPDTNTGELFF. CDR3 DNA: TGTGCCAGCTCACCTGACACTAACACCGGGGAGCTGTTTTTT.